This T cell receptor (beta chain) is drawn from a study of OX40 agonist ivuxolimab in advanced cancers. Overall study: Clinicians treated patients with ivuxolimab, an agonistic anti-OX40 (CD134) antibody.

Measured with immunoSEQ multiplex PCR; TCRdb has only the in-frame clones, and not every one. The table shows about 92,000 clones, with under 90% occurring only once. General study results and limits: Expanded peripheral T cells had an undetermined antigen specificity. In a subset of nonresponders, normalized T-cell clonal expansion was also low.

A remark on this clone: The antigen is undetermined.

The input for sequencing was CD4+ or CD8+ T cells sorted from blood, taken in a trial of the OX40 agonist ivuxolimab. This receptor was taken from an adult with an advanced solid tumor such as melanoma, head and neck, liver or kidney cancer.

The CDR3 region is CASNRPGQGGGEQYF. The CDR3 DNA reads as TGTGCCAGCAACCGACCGGGACAGGGGGGCGGCGAGCAGTACTTC. The chain links TRBV6-6 to TRBJ2-7; 11 nucleotides align to TRBD1. CDR3 length: 15 residues. Unmatched junction bases numbered 11, after V lost 7 bases and J lost 6 bases. Germline CDR1 and CDR2: MNHNY and SVGAGI (reference sequence).